Below, 5 T cell receptor beta chains from the same sample are listed, as sequenced in a study of cytomegalovirus exposure and HLA in healthy donors. This PCR relied on a set of 60 Vbeta primers and 13 Jbeta primers. Profiling relied on immunoSEQ multiplex PCR, and the TCRdb table lists in-frame clones only, not all of them. In the table there are roughly 180,000 clones, around four fifths of which are singletons. Material for sequencing was PBMCs. The receptors come from a man aged 30 to 45 in good health and CMV-seronegative.

The rearrangement uses TRBV6-5 and TRBJ1-2, with unresolved D. V dropped 5 bases and J dropped 3 bases, with 13 bases sitting between them. Germline CDR1 reads MNHEY; CDR2 reads SVGAGI. This CDR3 is built from 14 residues. CDR3 DNA sequence: TGTGCCAGCAGTCTGGAGGTCCGGGACTATGGCTACACCTTC. Translating it yields CASSLEVRDYGYTF.

The V and J genes are TRBV30 and TRBJ1-5; 7 bases are a match to TRBD1. CDR1 and CDR2 (germline): GTSNPN, SVGIG (reference sequence). This CDR3 contains 15 residues. Trimming cost V 4 bases and J 1 base; bases outside gene matches: 7. For the CDR3, the DNA is TGTGCCTGGACCCCGGACAGGTTGAGCAATCAGCCCCAGCATTTT. Translating it yields CAWTPDRLSNQPQHF.

DNA of the CDR3: TGTGCCAGCAGCTTGAGAGCGGGAGTGGGCGAGCAGTACTTC. Protein sequence: CASSLRAGVGEQYF. The V call is TRBV11-3, the J call TRBJ2-7; 8 bases are a match to TRBD2. The CDR3 covers 14 residues. The ends lost 3 bases at V and 6 bases at J; junction bases unmatched: 7. The V gene's germline CDR1 is SGHNT and CDR2 YENEEA.

The genes are TRBV9 and TRBJ1-2; possible D gene TRBD1, 5 bases. The CDR3 consists of 11 residues. The V end was cut by 3 bases, the J end by 7 bases, with 7 bases between. The germline V gene encodes CDR1 SGDLS and CDR2 YYNGEE. The CDR3 protein is CASSGGGGYTF. The CDR3 nucleotides read TGTGCCAGCAGCGGGGGCGGTGGCTACACCTTC.

Turning to this clone: Because the CDR3's place on the DNA is in doubt, the DNA is left out and the CDR3 is given as listed by TCRdb. This chain's CDR3 is CASSSSFGDTQYF. The chain joins TRBV28 to TRBJ2-3; the tabulated D call, TRBD2, remains unverified against the DNA. Germline V lookup: CDR1 MDHEN, CDR2 SYDVKM. The CDR3 is 13 residues long, ends included.